This T cell receptor (beta chain) was obtained from a study of control samples from healthy donors and cancer patients. The repertoire was sequenced with immunoSEQ multiplex PCR; TCRdb's copy has only in-frame clones and lacks some. The data show about 180,000 clones, about 90% seen once. In germline, CDR1 is SGHKS, CDR2 YYEKEE (reference sequence). V lost 4 bases and J lost 0, with 14 bases in between. The CDR3 contains 16 residues. This rearrangement joins TRBV5-5 to TRBJ2-1, with D uncertain. The sequence was obtained from a woman aged 40 to 50 in good health. Sequencing was carried out using blood. CDR3 protein: CASSPGAPDSYNEQFF. In DNA form, the CDR3 reads TGTGCCAGCAGCCCCGGAGCCCCTGACTCCTACAATGAGCAGTTCTTC.